This is a list of T cell receptor beta chains from one sample in a study of early T cells in non-severe SARS-CoV-2 infection. TCRdb re-analysed the 5' RACE reads in MiXCR, keeping a single row per CDR3 protein. The repertoire holds about 64,000 distinct CDR3 sequences, with around 19% as singletons. The sequencing here drew on whole blood, taken at baseline. Receptor source: an adult who was a healthcare worker with PCR-confirmed SARS-CoV-2 infection or an uninfected control (not recorded which). Both conserved end residues are part of each CDR3. The order of the fields is CDR3 DNA, CDR3 protein, clone size, J gene, D gene, V gene. D genes are given only for firm matches. Where a row states a size, it is once, few, many or the class of an expanded clone; other rows omit it.

DNA: TGTGCCAGTAAGGGAGGAACTCATGAAAAACTGTTTTTT
CDR3: CASKGGTHEKLFF
size: -
J: TRBJ1-4
D: -
V: TRBV25-1

DNA: TGTGCCAGCAGCGGGACAGCCACCGGGGAGCTGTTTTTT
CDR3: CASSGTATGELFF
size: many
J: TRBJ2-2
D: TRBD1
V: TRBV3-1

DNA: TGCAGTGCTAGGGAAACCCATGGCTACACCTTC
CDR3: CSARETHGYTF
size: -
J: TRBJ1-2
D: -
V: TRBV20-1

DNA: TGTGCCAGCAGTCCCGGGACACAGGGCCTGAACACTGAAGCTTTCTTT
CDR3: CASSPGTQGLNTEAFF
size: -
J: TRBJ1-1
D: -
V: TRBV6-2/TRBV6-3

DNA: TGCGCCAGCAGCCAGGTAGTGGGACCGGTCGGGTCACCCCTCCACTTT
CDR3: CASSQVVGPVGSPLHF
size: few
J: TRBJ1-6
D: -
V: TRBV4-1

DNA: TGTGCCAGCAGTGACCCCGCCCGGAGTGGGCCTGGCACAGATACGCAGTATTTT
CDR3: CASSDPARSGPGTDTQYF
size: many
J: TRBJ2-3
D: -
V: TRBV25-1

DNA: TGTGCCAGCAGCGCGTCGGACCCGACCTACAATGAGCAGTTCTTC
CDR3: CASSASDPTYNEQFF
size: few
J: TRBJ2-1
D: -
V: TRBV5-5

DNA: TGTGCCATCAGTGCCGGGGGGGAGCAGTACTTC
CDR3: CAISAGGEQYF
size: few
J: TRBJ2-7
D: TRBD2
V: TRBV10-3

DNA: TGTGCCTGGAGTAGGCTTGGTCTTAGAGGGACCACCTACGAGCAGTACTTC
CDR3: CAWSRLGLRGTTYEQYF
size: few
J: TRBJ2-7
D: -
V: TRBV30

DNA: TGTGCCAGCAGTTTAGGGGGGTCCTACGAGCAGTACTTC
CDR3: CASSLGGSYEQYF
size: many
J: TRBJ2-7
D: -
V: TRBV12-3/TRBV12-4

DNA: TGTGCCAGCAGTCCCGGGACTAGCGGGAGGGCCGTTAAGTACTTC
CDR3: CASSPGTSGRAVKYF
size: -
J: TRBJ2-7
D: TRBD2
V: TRBV28

DNA: TGTGCCAGCAGCGTAGGGACTAGGTCCGCCGGGGAGCTGTTTTTT
CDR3: CASSVGTRSAGELFF
size: -
J: TRBJ2-2
D: TRBD2
V: TRBV11-2

DNA: TGCAGTGCTAGCGAACCGACCGGGACAGGGGCAGATACGCAGTATTTT
CDR3: CSASEPTGTGADTQYF
size: -
J: TRBJ2-3
D: TRBD1
V: TRBV20-1

DNA: TGTGCCAGCAGCTTTGCGATAGCGGGAGCTAATGAGCAGTTCTTC
CDR3: CASSFAIAGANEQFF
size: many
J: TRBJ2-1
D: TRBD2
V: TRBV5-4

DNA: TGCAGCGTAAACAGGGGAAATAATGAAAAACTGTTTTTT
CDR3: CSVNRGNNEKLFF
size: many
J: TRBJ1-4
D: TRBD1
V: TRBV29-1

DNA: TGTGCCAGCAGCCGCGACAGACGGTATGGCTACACCTTC
CDR3: CASSRDRRYGYTF
size: many
J: TRBJ1-2
D: -
V: TRBV28

DNA: TGTGCCAGCAGCACGAGGACAGGGACCTACGAGCAGTACTTC
CDR3: CASSTRTGTYEQYF
size: -
J: TRBJ2-7
D: TRBD1
V: TRBV5-8

DNA: TGTGCCAGCAGTTCGACTAGCGGGAGTCGGGCTGGGGCCAACGTCCTGACTTTC
CDR3: CASSSTSGSRAGANVLTF
size: once
J: TRBJ2-6
D: TRBD2
V: TRBV12-3/TRBV12-4

DNA: TGTGCCAGCTCACCAAGGGAGAACCCCACAGATACGCAGTATTTT
CDR3: CASSPRENPTDTQYF
size: -
J: TRBJ2-3
D: -
V: TRBV18

DNA: TGTGCCAGCAGCCCTCGACAGGGAAGAGAGACCCAGTACTTC
CDR3: CASSPRQGRETQYF
size: many
J: TRBJ2-5
D: TRBD1
V: TRBV9

DNA: TGTGCCAGCAGTGTCAACATCGCCAGCTCCTACGAGCAGTACTTC
CDR3: CASSVNIASSYEQYF
size: -
J: TRBJ2-7
D: -
V: TRBV6-1

DNA: TGCGCCAGCAGCGCGACAGTCCTACCCATTCCTAACTATGGCTACACCTTC
CDR3: CASSATVLPIPNYGYTF
size: few
J: TRBJ1-2
D: -
V: TRBV5-1

DNA: TGTGCCAGCAGCTCTCACAGGGGGCAAGAGACCCAGTACTTC
CDR3: CASSSHRGQETQYF
size: -
J: TRBJ2-5
D: TRBD1
V: TRBV7-2

DNA: TGTGCCAGCAGCCCACACCGGGGATACGAGCAGTACTTC
CDR3: CASSPHRGYEQYF
size: -
J: TRBJ2-7
D: -
V: TRBV7-7

DNA: TGTGCCAGCAGTCGGATCGGGGGCACTGAAGCTTTCTTT
CDR3: CASSRIGGTEAFF
size: few
J: TRBJ1-1
D: -
V: TRBV28

DNA: TGTGCCAGTAGTATGCTCGGGCAGGGACCCTACGAGCAGTACTTC
CDR3: CASSMLGQGPYEQYF
size: many
J: TRBJ2-7
D: -
V: TRBV19

DNA: TGTGCCAGCAGTTCACCCCAGGGGGGTTCACCCCTCCACTTT
CDR3: CASSSPQGGSPLHF
size: -
J: TRBJ1-6
D: TRBD1
V: TRBV28

DNA: TGTGCCAGCAGCCGTCCCCTTCTAGCGGGAGGGCCCAAGACCCAGTACTTC
CDR3: CASSRPLLAGGPKTQYF
size: -
J: TRBJ2-5
D: TRBD2
V: TRBV3-1

DNA: TGCGCCAGCAGTTCACTGTACAATGAGCAGTTCTTC
CDR3: CASSSLYNEQFF
size: many
J: TRBJ2-1
D: -
V: TRBV10-2

DNA: TGTGCCAGCAAGCTCGACCGAAGCGTCAATGAGCAGTTCTTC
CDR3: CASKLDRSVNEQFF
size: -
J: TRBJ2-1
D: -
V: TRBV6-1

DNA: TGTGCCAGCAGTGAGCCGGGGAGCTCCTACGAGCAGTACTTC
CDR3: CASSEPGSSYEQYF
size: -
J: TRBJ2-7
D: -
V: TRBV6-1

DNA: TGTGCCAGCAGCCCCCTTAGCGGGAGTGCAGATACGCAGTATTTT
CDR3: CASSPLSGSADTQYF
size: -
J: TRBJ2-3
D: TRBD2
V: TRBV11-3

DNA: TGCGCCAGCAGCCCCTGGGTAGCGGGAGGCACAGATACGCAGTATTTT
CDR3: CASSPWVAGGTDTQYF
size: -
J: TRBJ2-3
D: TRBD2
V: TRBV5-1

DNA: TGTGCCAGCAAACGCACAGATACGCAGTATTTT
CDR3: CASKRTDTQYF
size: -
J: TRBJ2-3
D: -
V: TRBV6-6

DNA: TGTGCCAGCAGCGGGACGCCGAACACTGAAGCTTTCTTT
CDR3: CASSGTPNTEAFF
size: -
J: TRBJ1-1
D: -
V: TRBV6-5